Below, one T cell receptor (beta chain) is given with its context. Its target is not known. This sample is part of a study of OX40 agonist ivuxolimab in advanced cancers. On the study more broadly: Antecedent anti-PD-1, anti-PD-L1 or anti-CTLA-4 therapy was permissible, with under 50% having received some. Three patients had partial responses: one hepatocellular carcinoma, two cutaneous melanoma.

Germline V gene sequence: CDR1 SNHLY, CDR2 FYNNEI. The V end was cut by 1 base, the J end by 4 bases, with 16 bases between. The CDR3 length is 17 residues. The repertoire was sequenced with immunoSEQ multiplex PCR; TCRdb's copy has only in-frame clones and lacks some. The data hold roughly 64,000 clones, with 75% to 95% observed a single time. General study points: Expanded clones tended on average to be more numerous among CD8+ T cells than CD4+. Certain nonresponders additionally had low normalized T-cell clonal expansion.

Here the sequenced sample was CD4+ or CD8+ T cells sorted from blood, taken in a trial of the OX40 agonist ivuxolimab. The chain combines TRBV2 with TRBJ2-2; maybe TRBD2 (5 bases). The receptor's source is an adult with an advanced solid tumor such as melanoma, head and neck, liver or kidney cancer. The CDR3 nucleotides read TGTGCCAGCAGTGAAGGTGGCCGGGGATGGAGCACCGGGGAGCTGTTTTTT. As protein: CASSEGGRGWSTGELFF.